This T cell receptor (beta chain) was sequenced during a study of CD8 T cells in ankylosing spondylitis (dated by TCRdb to 2016 to 2017). About the full investigation: To find TCR variants linked to disease, the study profiled T cell receptor beta repertoires in ankylosing spondylitis patients and healthy donors. The whole study cohort included roughly 110 healthy donors and about two dozen ankylosing spondylitis patients. Peripheral blood samples were taken, and synovial fluid was additionally collected from ankylosing spondylitis patients.

The paper's findings and limits, for the study overall: According to the report, matched synovial fluid samples from ankylosing spondylitis patients were significantly enriched for the disease-linked clones. A TCR beta motif of several highly homologous amino acid variants appeared characteristic of blood from ankylosing spondylitis patients. Some TCR beta motif variants had previously been reported in synovial fluid and blood of reactive arthritis patients, which suggested common disease-initiation mechanisms. The disease-linked clones had a CD8+ phenotype and were found at relatively low frequencies in peripheral blood.

The sequencer was an Illumina HiSeq 2500. TCR beta libraries were prepared by quantitative 5'-RACE with molecular barcodes. On the authors' methods: To identify disease-linked TCR variants, a new computational method was used, one built on a probabilistic model of VDJ rearrangement. TCRdb reprocessing: public reads trimmed at Q25 with fastp, clones called with MiXCR, in-frame beta chains kept. Each CDR3 protein gets just one entry, which takes the most common genes and DNA from the rows behind it. These V and J calls rely on TCRdb rather than the paper's analysis. The sample has 300,000 to 350,000 distinct CDR3 sequences on record, roughly 20% of them singletons. The ten largest clones capture about 3.7% of the sample. For this clonotype: No antigen is known for it. A single base separates this from a much larger clone, so it may be a read error.

Taken from cysteine to phenylalanine, the CDR3 has 13 residues. Solely the CDR3 DNA is kept, with 39 bases framed from the first base. CDR1 and CDR2 are drawn from the germline V gene: MDHEN, SYDVKM. Sequencing was carried out using blood, either unsorted or a sorted T cell fraction (not recorded which). Recombination connected TRBV28 to TRBJ2-7; a weak D assignment points to TRBD1 (5 bases agree). This receptor was taken from a female donor with ankylosing spondylitis or in good health (not recorded which). The DNA sequence is as follows: TGTGCCGGCAGTTCCACAGGTTCCTACGAGCAGTACTTC. It translates to CAGSSTGSYEQYF.